What follows describes a single TCR beta chain. The record originates from a study of blood T cell repertoires in COVID-19. V was clipped by 6 bases and J by 5 bases, with 16 bases between them. The CDR3 has 15 residues. Per germline, CDR1 MNHEY and CDR2 SMNVEV (reference sequence). Assay: immunoSEQ multiplex PCR; the TCRdb copy retains only in-frame clones and omits some. The sample has tens of thousands of clones, approximately 82% seen once. The rearrangement uses TRBV27 and TRBJ2-2, with a weak D call TRBD2 (6 bases). Sequencing was carried out using peripheral blood. The sequence was collected from a man in his 60s with acute or convalescent COVID-19. CDR3 coding DNA: TGTGCCAGCAGCCCCGGGACTGGGGGGACCGGGGAGCTGTTTTTT. It specifies CASSPGTGGTGELFF.